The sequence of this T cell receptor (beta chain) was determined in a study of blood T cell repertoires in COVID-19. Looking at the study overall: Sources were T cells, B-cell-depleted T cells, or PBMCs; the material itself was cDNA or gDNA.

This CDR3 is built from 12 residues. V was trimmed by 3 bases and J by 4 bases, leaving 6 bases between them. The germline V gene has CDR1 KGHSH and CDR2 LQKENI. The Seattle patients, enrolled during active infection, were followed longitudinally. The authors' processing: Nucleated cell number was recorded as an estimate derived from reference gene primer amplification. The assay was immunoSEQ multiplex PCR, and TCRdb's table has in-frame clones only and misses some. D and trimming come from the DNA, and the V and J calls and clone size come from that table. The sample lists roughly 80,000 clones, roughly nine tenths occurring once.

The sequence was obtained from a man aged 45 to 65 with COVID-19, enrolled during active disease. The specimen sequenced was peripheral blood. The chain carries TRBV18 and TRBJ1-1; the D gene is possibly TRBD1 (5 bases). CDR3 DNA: TGTGCCAGCTCACCTGACAGCACTGAAGCTTTCTTT. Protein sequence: CASSPDSTEAFF.